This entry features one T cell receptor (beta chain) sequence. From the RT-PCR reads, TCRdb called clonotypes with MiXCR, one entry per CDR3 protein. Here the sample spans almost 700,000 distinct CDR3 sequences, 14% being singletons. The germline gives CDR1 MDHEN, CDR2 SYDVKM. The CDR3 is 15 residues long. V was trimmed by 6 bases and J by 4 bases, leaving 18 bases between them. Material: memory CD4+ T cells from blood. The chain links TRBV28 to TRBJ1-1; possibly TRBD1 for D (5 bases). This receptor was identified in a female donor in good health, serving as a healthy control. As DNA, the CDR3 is TGTGCCAGCAGAATGGGGGAGTTACGTTCCACTGAAGCTTTCTTT. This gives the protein CASRMGELRSTEAFF.